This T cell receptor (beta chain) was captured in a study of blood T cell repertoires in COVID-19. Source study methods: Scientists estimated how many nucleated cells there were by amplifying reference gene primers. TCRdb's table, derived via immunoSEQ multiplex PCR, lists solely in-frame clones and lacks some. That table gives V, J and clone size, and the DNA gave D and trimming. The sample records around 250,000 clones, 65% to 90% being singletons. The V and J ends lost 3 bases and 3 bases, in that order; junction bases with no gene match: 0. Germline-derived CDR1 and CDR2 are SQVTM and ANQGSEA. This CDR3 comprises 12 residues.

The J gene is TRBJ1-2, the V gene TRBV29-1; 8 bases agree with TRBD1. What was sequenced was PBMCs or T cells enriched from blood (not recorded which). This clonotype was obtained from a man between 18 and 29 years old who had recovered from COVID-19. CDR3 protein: CSVEGQDYGYTF. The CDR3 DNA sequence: TGCAGCGTTGAGGGACAGGACTATGGCTACACCTTC. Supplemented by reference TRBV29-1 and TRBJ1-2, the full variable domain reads SAVISQKPSRDICQRGTSLTIQCQVDSQVTMMFWYRQQPGQSLTLIATANQGSEATYESGFVIDKFPISRPNLTFSTLTVSNMSPEDSSIYLCSVEGQDYGYTFGSGTRLTVV.